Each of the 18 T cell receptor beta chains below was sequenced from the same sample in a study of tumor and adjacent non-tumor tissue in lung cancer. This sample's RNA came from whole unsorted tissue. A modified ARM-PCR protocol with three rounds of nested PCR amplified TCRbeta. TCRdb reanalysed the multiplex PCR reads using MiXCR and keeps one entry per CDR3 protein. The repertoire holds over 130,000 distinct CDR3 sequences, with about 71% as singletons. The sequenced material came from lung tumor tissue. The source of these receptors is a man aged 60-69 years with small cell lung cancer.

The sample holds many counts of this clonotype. CDR3 coding DNA: TGTGCCAGCAGTTGGGCCTCTCCCGCGAACACCGGGGAGCTGTTTTTT. This translates into CASSWASPANTGELFF. The chain employs TRBV28 and TRBJ2-2; D is ambiguous. This CDR3 is 16 amino acids long. The V end lost 4 bases, the J end lost 0 bases, and 12 bases lay between the germline ends. Looked up from germline, CDR1 is MDHEN and CDR2 is SYDVKM.

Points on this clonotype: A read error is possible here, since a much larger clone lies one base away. The CDR3 spells CSVEGQGTGELFF. CDR3 in DNA: TGCAGCGTTGAGGGACAAGGGACCGGGGAGCTGTTTTTT. V usage is TRBV29-1 and J usage is TRBJ2-2, with D tentatively TRBD1 (6 bases). The CDR3 spans 13 residues. The ends were cut back, 3 bases at V and 5 bases at J, with 10 bases in the middle. Germline-derived CDR1 and CDR2 are SQVTM and ANQGSEA.

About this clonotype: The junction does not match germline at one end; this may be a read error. This chain's CDR3 is CASSVRSFITDTHYF. The CDR3, as DNA: TGTGCCAGCAGCGTGCGTAGTTTTATCACAGATACGCACTATTTT. The chain couples TRBV11-3 to TRBJ2-3; D gene ambiguous. Germline-derived CDR1 and CDR2 are SGHNT and YENEEA. CDR3 length equals 15 residues.

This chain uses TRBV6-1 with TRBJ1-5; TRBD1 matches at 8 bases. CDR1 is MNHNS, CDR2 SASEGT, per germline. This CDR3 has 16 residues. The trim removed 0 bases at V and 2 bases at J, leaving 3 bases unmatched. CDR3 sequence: CASSEAAQGGNQPQHF. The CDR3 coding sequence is TGTGCCAGCAGTGAAGCCGCACAGGGGGGCAATCAGCCCCAGCATTTT.

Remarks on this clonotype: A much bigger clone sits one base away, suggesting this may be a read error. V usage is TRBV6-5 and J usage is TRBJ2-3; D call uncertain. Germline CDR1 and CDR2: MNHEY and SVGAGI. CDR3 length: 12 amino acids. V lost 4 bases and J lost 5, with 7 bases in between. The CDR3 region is CASSSYVDTQYF. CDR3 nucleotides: TGTGCCAGCAGTTCCTACGTAGATACGCAGTATTTT.

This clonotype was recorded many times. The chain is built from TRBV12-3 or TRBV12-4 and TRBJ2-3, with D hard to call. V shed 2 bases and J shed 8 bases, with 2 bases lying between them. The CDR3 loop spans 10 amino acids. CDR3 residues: CASSLSTQYF. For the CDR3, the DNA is TGTGCCAGCAGTTTAAGTACGCAGTATTTT.

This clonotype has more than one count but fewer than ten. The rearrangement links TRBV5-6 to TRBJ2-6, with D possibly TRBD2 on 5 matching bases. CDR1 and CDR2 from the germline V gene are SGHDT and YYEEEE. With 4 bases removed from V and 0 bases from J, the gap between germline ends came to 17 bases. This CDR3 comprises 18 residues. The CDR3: CASSHLWPSGSGANVLTF. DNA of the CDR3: TGTGCCAGCAGCCACCTGTGGCCGAGCGGCTCTGGGGCCAACGTCCTGACTTTC.

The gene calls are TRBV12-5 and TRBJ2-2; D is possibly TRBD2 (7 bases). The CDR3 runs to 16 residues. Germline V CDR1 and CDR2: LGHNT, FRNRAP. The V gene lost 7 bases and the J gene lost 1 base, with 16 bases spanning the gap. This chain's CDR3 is CASAKGGQGNTGELFF. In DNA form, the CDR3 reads TGTGCTAGTGCCAAGGGGGGGCAGGGGAACACCGGGGAGCTGTTTTTT.

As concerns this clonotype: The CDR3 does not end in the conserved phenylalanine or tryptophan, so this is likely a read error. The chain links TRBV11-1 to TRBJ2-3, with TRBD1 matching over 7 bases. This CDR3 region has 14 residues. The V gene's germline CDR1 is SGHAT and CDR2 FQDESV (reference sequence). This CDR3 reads CASSSTLGTDAQYY. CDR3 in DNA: TGTGCCAGCAGCTCAACCCTGGGGACAGATGCGCAGTATTAT.

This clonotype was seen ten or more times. The CDR3 DNA is TGTGCCAGCAGCCAAGACAGGGGAGACACCGGGGAGCTGTTTTTT. Amino acid sequence: CASSQDRGDTGELFF. The chain recombines TRBV4-2 with TRBJ2-2; TRBD1 might be the D (6 bases). Germline CDR1 and CDR2: LGHNA and YNFKEQ. The CDR3 loop spans 15 amino acids. Between the trimmed V and J ends, which lost 0 bases and 3 bases, there was a span of 8 bases.

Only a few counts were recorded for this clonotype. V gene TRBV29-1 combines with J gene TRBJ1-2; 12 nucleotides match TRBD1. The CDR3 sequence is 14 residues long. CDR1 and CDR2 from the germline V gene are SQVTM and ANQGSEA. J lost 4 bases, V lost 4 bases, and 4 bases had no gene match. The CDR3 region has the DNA TGCAGCGTTGCCGGGACAGGGGGCATCTATGGCTACACCTTC. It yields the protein CSVAGTGGIYGYTF. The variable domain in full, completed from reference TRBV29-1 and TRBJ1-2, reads SAVISQKPSRDICQRGTSLTIQCQVDSQVTMMFWYRQQPGQSLTLIATANQGSEATYESGFVIDKFPISRPNLTFSTLTVSNMSPEDSSIYLCSVAGTGGIYGYTFGSGTRLTVV.

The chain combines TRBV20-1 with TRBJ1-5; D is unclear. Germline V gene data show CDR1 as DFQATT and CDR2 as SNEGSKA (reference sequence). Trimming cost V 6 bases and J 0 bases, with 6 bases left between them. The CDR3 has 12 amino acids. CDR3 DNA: TGCAGTGCCCTCGGTAGCAATCAGCCCCAGCATTTT. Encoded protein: CSALGSNQPQHF.

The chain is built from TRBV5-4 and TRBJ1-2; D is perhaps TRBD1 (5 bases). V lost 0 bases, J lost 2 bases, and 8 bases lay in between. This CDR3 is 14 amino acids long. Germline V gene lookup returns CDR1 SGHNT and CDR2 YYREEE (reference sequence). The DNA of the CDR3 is TGTGCCAGCAGCTTGGCTTGGGGGAACTATGGCTACACCTTC. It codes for CASSLAWGNYGYTF.

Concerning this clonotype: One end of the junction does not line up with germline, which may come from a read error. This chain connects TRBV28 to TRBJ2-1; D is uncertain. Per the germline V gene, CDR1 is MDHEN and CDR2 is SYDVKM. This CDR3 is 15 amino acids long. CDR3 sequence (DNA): TGTGCCAGCTGTTTTGTAGGTTTAACCTACAATGAGCAGTTCTTC. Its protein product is CASCFVGLTYNEQFF.

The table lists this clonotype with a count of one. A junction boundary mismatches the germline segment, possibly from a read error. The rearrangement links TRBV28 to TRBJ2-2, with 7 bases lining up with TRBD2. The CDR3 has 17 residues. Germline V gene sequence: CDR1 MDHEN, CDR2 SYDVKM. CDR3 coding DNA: TGTACCAGCAGCGAGTTAGGTTCTAGCGGGAACACCGGGGAGCTGTTTTTT. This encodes CTSSELGSSGNTGELFF. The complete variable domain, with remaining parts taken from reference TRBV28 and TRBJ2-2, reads DVKVTQSSRYLVKRTGEKVFLECVQDMDHENMFWYRQDPGLGLRLIYFSYDVKMKEKGDIPEGYSVSREKKERFSLILESASTNQTSMYLCTSSELGSSGNTGELFFGEGSRLTVL.

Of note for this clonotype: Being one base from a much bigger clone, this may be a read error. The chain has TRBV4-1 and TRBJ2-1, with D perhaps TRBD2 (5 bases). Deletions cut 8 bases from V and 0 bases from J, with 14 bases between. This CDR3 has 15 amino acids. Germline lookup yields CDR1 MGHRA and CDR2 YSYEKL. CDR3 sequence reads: CASAENRDSYNEQFF. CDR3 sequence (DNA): TGCGCCAGCGCCGAGAATCGGGACTCCTACAATGAGCAGTTCTTC.

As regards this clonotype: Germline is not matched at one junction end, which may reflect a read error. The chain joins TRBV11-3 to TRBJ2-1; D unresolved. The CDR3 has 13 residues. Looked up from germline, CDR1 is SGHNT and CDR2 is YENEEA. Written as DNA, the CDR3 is TGTACCAGCAGCCGGATGTCCTACAATGAGCAGTTCTTC. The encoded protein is CTSSRMSYNEQFF.

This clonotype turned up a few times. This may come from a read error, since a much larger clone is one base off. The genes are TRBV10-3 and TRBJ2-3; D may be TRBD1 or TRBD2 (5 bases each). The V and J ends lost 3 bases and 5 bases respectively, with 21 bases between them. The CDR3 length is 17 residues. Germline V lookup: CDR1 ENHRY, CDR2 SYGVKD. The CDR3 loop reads CAISDSPRDGVEDTQYF. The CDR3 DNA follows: TGTGCCATCAGTGATTCGCCCCGGGACGGGGTAGAAGATACGCAGTATTTT.